Listed below are T cell receptor beta chains from one sample, sequenced in a study of cytomegalovirus exposure and HLA in healthy donors. Sequencing was performed with immunoSEQ multiplex PCR; in TCRdb, only in-frame clones are kept and a portion is missing. In the table there are about 140,000 clones, 82% of which are singletons. Input material: PBMCs. These receptors were taken from a woman in her thirties or forties in good health and CMV-seronegative. The CDR3 runs from the conserved cysteine through the conserved F or W. Each record gives: D gene, V gene, clone size, J gene, CDR3 DNA, CDR3 protein. The D gene is left open where the match is weak. Clone size appears in some rows only: once, few, many, or a class for an expanded clone.

TRBD1,TRBV7-2,few,TRBJ2-1,TGTGCCAGCAGCCGACAGGGGGCTCTTGAGCAGTTCTTC,CASSRQGALEQFF
.,TRBV2,.,TRBJ1-5,TGTGCCAGCAAATCAGGGGTCGGAAGCAATCAGCCCCAGCATTTT,CASKSGVGSNQPQHF
TRBD2,TRBV11-2,.,TRBJ2-5,TGTGCCAGCAGCCCTGGGTTAGCGGGGCCGGGGGAGACCCAGTACTTC,CASSPGLAGPGETQYF
TRBD1,TRBV6-1,.,TRBJ2-7,TGTGCCAGCAGTAAAACCGGGACAGGGATCTACGAGCAGTACTTC,CASSKTGTGIYEQYF
.,TRBV7-8,.,TRBJ2-3,TGTGCCAGCAGCTTAGATCGGACAGATACGCAGTATTTT,CASSLDRTDTQYF
TRBD2,TRBV6-6,.,TRBJ2-1,TGTGCCAGCAGTTATGTGACCCGCAGCGGGAAGTTTGAGCAGTTCTTC,CASSYVTRSGKFEQFF
.,TRBV7-2,.,TRBJ2-3,TGTGCCAGCAGAACAGGCCCAAGGGTGCGCAGCACAGATACGCAGTATTTT,CASRTGPRVRSTDTQYF
.,TRBV5-6,.,TRBJ1-2,TGTGCCAGCAGCTTGGCACGGGATGGCTACACCTTC,CASSLARDGYTF
.,TRBV4-2,.,TRBJ1-6,TGTGCCAGCAGCCAAGATGATCCCAGGGCAAGCTATAATTCACCCCTCCACTTT,CASSQDDPRASYNSPLHF
TRBD1,TRBV4-3,.,TRBJ1-2,TGCGCCAGCAGCCAAGACCCGCATACGAGGGGGCCTTCTGGCTACACCTTC,CASSQDPHTRGPSGYTF
TRBD2,TRBV10-3,.,TRBJ2-7,TGTGCCATCAGCGAGGTGGTAGCGGGAGGCGAGCAGTACTTC,CAISEVVAGGEQYF
TRBD2,TRBV7-9,.,TRBJ2-5,TGTGCCAGCAGCTCGAGCCCCGGGACTACCGCCAAAGGGGACCAGTACTTC,CASSSSPGTTAKGDQYF
.,TRBV13,.,TRBJ2-7,TGTGCCAGCAGCTTAGGACTGCCTTCCTGGGAGCAGTACTTC,CASSLGLPSWEQYF
.,TRBV20-1,.,TRBJ2-7,TGCAGTGCTACGGGAGCTGCCGAGCAGTACTTC,CSATGAAEQYF
TRBD1,TRBV6-5,.,TRBJ2-7,TGTGCCAGCAGTTACTCGATGGGACAGGGGAACGAGCAGTACTTC,CASSYSMGQGNEQYF
TRBD2,TRBV11-2,.,TRBJ2-7,TGTGCCAGCAGCCCTGGGACTAGCCAATTCTACGAGCAGTACTTC,CASSPGTSQFYEQYF
TRBD1,TRBV11-2,.,TRBJ1-2,TGTGCCAGCAGCCCTGACAGGGGTGGTGGCTACACCTTC,CASSPDRGGGYTF
TRBD1,TRBV7-8,.,TRBJ1-5,TGTGCCAGCAGCTTAGATTGGGGGACAGGCGATAGCAATCAGCCCCAGCATTTT,CASSLDWGTGDSNQPQHF
TRBD1,TRBV7-2,.,TRBJ2-1,TGTGCCAGCACCCGGGGACAGTACAATGAGCAGTTCTTC,CASTRGQYNEQFF
.,TRBV25-1,.,TRBJ1-1,TGTGCCAGCAGTGAATTCCAGTTCCACACGACTGAAGCTTTCTTT,CASSEFQFHTTEAFF
.,TRBV6-5,.,TRBJ2-4,TGTGCCAGCAGTTACTCGGGAGAACTAGCCAAAAACATTCAGTACTTC,CASSYSGELAKNIQYF
.,TRBV4-1,.,TRBJ2-7,TGCGCCAGCAGCCAAAATCCTATACAGGGAAAAGGCTCCTACGAGCAGTACTTC,CASSQNPIQGKGSYEQYF
TRBD1,TRBV5-1,.,TRBJ1-1,TGCGCCAGCAGCCCTACCCTGACAGGGTCCACTGAAGCTTTCTTT,CASSPTLTGSTEAFF
.,TRBV7-9,.,TRBJ2-1,TGTGCCAGCAGCTTAGACGGGTTTAACAATGAGCAGTTCTTC,CASSLDGFNNEQFF
.,TRBV18,.,TRBJ2-5,TGTGCCAGCTCACCCCAACCGACAGTCCTAACGGGAGCCCAGTACTTC,CASSPQPTVLTGAQYF
TRBD2,TRBV18,.,TRBJ2-5,TGTGCCAGCTCACCACCGGGTAGCGGGAGAGGAGAGACCCAGTACTTC,CASSPPGSGRGETQYF
.,TRBV7-7,.,TRBJ2-7,TGTGCCAGCAGCTTAGGAGCAGGCCCGACCTACGAGCAGTACTTC,CASSLGAGPTYEQYF
.,TRBV15,.,TRBJ1-1,TGTGCCACCAGCAGAGATAGTATCACTGAAGCTTTCTTT,CATSRDSITEAFF
TRBD2,TRBV9,.,TRBJ2-1,TGTGCCAGCACCCCTGGGGCTAGCGGGGGATACAATGAGCAGTTCTTC,CASTPGASGGYNEQFF
TRBD1,TRBV7-9,.,TRBJ1-1,TGTGCCAGCAAGGAGACAGGGCAGAACACTGAAGCTTTCTTT,CASKETGQNTEAFF
.,TRBV7-9,.,TRBJ1-2,TGTGCCAGCAGCACAACCGCGGGGTCCATAACTATTTATGGCTACACCTTC,CASSTTAGSITIYGYTF
.,TRBV28,.,TRBJ1-2,TGTGCCAGCAGTTTAAACACCTATGGCTACACCTTC,CASSLNTYGYTF
.,TRBV2,few,TRBJ1-2,TGTGCCAGCAGTGAAAACCCCGGGAGCTCTAACTATGGCTACACCTTC,CASSENPGSSNYGYTF
TRBD1,TRBV19,once,TRBJ1-5,TGTGCCAGTAGTATAGGCGTGACAGGGGTTGGTCAGCCCCAGCATTTT,CASSIGVTGVGQPQHF
.,TRBV27,few,TRBJ2-2,TGTGCCAGCAGCCTATCAATAGCGGCGAACACCGGGGAGCTGTTTTTT,CASSLSIAANTGELFF
.,TRBV21-1,once,TRBJ2-7,TGTGCCAGCAGCAAAGCGAGGACTAATGGCGAGACCTACGAGCAGTACTTC,CASSKARTNGETYEQYF
TRBD1,TRBV30,.,TRBJ1-6,TGTGCCTGGAACCGGGACAGCAATTCACCCCTCCACTTT,CAWNRDSNSPLHF
TRBD1,TRBV6-1,once,TRBJ1-1,TGTGCCAGCAGTGAATGGGGACAGGGGAGCACCACTGAAGCTTTCTTT,CASSEWGQGSTTEAFF
.,TRBV25-1,.,TRBJ2-7,TGTGCCAGCTCCCTCGGAGGTTACGAGCAGTACTTC,CASSLGGYEQYF
TRBD2,TRBV28,.,TRBJ2-3,TGTGCCAGCAGTCTCGCCCGGTTAGCGGGAACAGATACGCAGTATTTT,CASSLARLAGTDTQYF
.,TRBV28,.,TRBJ1-3,TGTGCCAGCCAAGCTGACAGTAACTCCCCAAACACCATATATTTT,CASQADSNSPNTIYF
TRBD1,TRBV6-5,.,TRBJ1-2,TGTGCCAGCAGTTACTCTGGCGCGACAGGGGCCTATGGCTACACCTTC,CASSYSGATGAYGYTF
.,TRBV6-5,.,TRBJ1-3,TGTGCCAGCTTCCAGGGGCACACCATATATTTT,CASFQGHTIYF
.,TRBV7-9,few,TRBJ2-7,TGTGCCAGCAGCTCCAGGTTCTACGAGCAGTACTTC,CASSSRFYEQYF
.,TRBV7-6,.,TRBJ2-2,TGTGCCAGCAGCTTAGAGGTGCGGGGTCCGAACACCGGGGAGCTGTTTTTT,CASSLEVRGPNTGELFF
.,TRBV16,.,TRBJ2-5,TGTGCCAGCAGCCAATCAGCAGCGCAAGAGACCCAGTACTTC,CASSQSAAQETQYF
TRBD1,TRBV29-1,.,TRBJ1-6,TGCAGCGTGGGACAGGGCTTCAATTCACCCCTCCACTTT,CSVGQGFNSPLHF
.,TRBV21-1,.,TRBJ2-7,TGTGCCAGCAGCAAACGGGACTTATCTCCCGAGCAGTACTTC,CASSKRDLSPEQYF
TRBD1,TRBV6-5,.,TRBJ2-7,TGTGCCAGCAGAGACAGGGGCTACGAGCAGTACTTC,CASRDRGYEQYF
.,TRBV27,once,TRBJ1-5,TGTGCCAGCCGACCGAGGGTTGGCGGCGATCAGCCCCAGCATTTT,CASRPRVGGDQPQHF
TRBD2,TRBV9,.,TRBJ2-1,TGTGCCAGCAGCGTAGTGCTAGCGGGAGGCAATGAGCAGTTCTTC,CASSVVLAGGNEQFF
.,TRBV7-9,.,TRBJ2-5,TGTGCCAGCAGCTTAGTTAATATCCAAGAGACCCAGTACTTC,CASSLVNIQETQYF
TRBD1,TRBV7-2,.,TRBJ1-6,TGTGCCAGCAGTCCCGGACAGGCGGATTTCTATAATTCACCCCTCCACTTT,CASSPGQADFYNSPLHF